This T cell receptor (beta chain) came from a study of blood T cell repertoires in COVID-19. In the study overall: The study drew acute and convalescent COVID-19 samples from the United States, Italy and Spain.

The method was immunoSEQ multiplex PCR; TCRdb's version includes in-frame clones alone and lacks a portion of them. The sample gives 55,000 to 90,000 clones, roughly 86% of which show up once; 10% to 15% is in the top ten. This clone appeared once. V was pared by 6 bases and J by 7 bases, with 14 bases of the junction left unmatched. Germline-derived CDR1 and CDR2 are SNHLY and FYNNEI. The CDR3 is 15 residues long. V usage is TRBV2 and J usage is TRBJ2-7; 8 nucleotides line up with TRBD2. Source material: peripheral blood. This TCR was sampled from a woman aged 55-70 years with acute or convalescent COVID-19. CDR3 in amino acids: CASRLRTGSGGEQYF. The DNA for the CDR3 is TGTGCCAGCAGATTAAGAACAGGGTCGGGGGGGGAGCAGTACTTC.